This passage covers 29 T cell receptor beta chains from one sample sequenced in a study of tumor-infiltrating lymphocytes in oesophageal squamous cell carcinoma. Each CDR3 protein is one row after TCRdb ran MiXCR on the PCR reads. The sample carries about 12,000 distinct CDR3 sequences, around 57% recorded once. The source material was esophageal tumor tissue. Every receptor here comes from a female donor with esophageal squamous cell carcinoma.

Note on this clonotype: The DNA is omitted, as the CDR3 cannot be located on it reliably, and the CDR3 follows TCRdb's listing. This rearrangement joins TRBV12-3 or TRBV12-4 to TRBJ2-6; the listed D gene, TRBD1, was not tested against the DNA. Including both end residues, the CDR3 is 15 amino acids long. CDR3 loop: CASSTGTGSGYTFGF.

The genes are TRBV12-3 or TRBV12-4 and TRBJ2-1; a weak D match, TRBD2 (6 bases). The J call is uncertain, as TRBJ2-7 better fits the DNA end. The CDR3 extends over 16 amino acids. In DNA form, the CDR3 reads TGTGCCAGCAGACCCGCTAGCGTCAGCTCCTACAATGAGCAGTACTTC. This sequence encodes CASRPASVSSYNEQYF.

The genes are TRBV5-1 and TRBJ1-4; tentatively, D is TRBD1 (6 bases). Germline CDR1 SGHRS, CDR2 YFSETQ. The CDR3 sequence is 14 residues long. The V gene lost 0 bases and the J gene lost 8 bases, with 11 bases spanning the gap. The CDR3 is CASSLAQGNEKLFF. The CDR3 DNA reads TGCGCCAGCAGCTTGGCGCAGGGGAACGAAAAACTGTTTTTT.

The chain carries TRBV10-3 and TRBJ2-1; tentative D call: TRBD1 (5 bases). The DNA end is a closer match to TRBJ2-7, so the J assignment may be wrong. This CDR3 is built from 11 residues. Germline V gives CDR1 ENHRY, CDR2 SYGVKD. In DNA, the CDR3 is TGTGCCATCAGTGCGGCAGGGGAGCAGTACTTC. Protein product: CAISAAGEQYF.

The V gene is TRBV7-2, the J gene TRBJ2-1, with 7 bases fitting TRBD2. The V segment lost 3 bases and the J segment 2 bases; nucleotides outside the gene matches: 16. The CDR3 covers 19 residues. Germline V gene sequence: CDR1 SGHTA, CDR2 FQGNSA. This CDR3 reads CASSFDGLWAGEPYNEQFF. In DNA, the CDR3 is TGTGCCAGCAGCTTCGACGGCCTCTGGGCGGGAGAACCCTACAATGAGCAGTTCTTC.

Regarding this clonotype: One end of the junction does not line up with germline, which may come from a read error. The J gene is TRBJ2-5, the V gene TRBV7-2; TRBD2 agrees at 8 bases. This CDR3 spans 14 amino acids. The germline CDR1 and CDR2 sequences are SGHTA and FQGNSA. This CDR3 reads CASSGGIRVSPLHF. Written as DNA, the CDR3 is TGTGCCAGCTCGGGGGGGATTCGGGTTTCACCCCTCCACTTC.

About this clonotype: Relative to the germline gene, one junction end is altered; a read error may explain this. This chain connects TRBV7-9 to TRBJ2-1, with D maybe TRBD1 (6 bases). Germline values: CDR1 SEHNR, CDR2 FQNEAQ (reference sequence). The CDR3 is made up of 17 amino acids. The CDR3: CASSFQGTGNSNSPLHF. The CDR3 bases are TGTGCCAGCAGCTTCCAGGGGACCGGGAACAGTAATTCACCCCTCCACTTC.

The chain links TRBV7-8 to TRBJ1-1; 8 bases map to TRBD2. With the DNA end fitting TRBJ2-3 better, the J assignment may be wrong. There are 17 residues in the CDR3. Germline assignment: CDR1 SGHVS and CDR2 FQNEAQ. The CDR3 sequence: CASSHGVAGINTDTQYF. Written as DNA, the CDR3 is TGTGCCAGCAGCCACGGGGTAGCGGGAATTAACACAGATACGCAGTATTTT.

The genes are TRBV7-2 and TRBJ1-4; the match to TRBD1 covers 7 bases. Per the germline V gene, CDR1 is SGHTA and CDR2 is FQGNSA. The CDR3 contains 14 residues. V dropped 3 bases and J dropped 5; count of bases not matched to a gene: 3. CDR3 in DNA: TGTGCCAGCAGCTTGGGACAGCAAAATGAAAAACTGTTTTTT. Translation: CASSLGQQNEKLFF.

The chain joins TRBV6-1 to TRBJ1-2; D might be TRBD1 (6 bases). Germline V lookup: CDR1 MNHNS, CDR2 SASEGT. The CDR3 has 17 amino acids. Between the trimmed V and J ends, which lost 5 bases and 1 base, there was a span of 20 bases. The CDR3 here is CASSPGAYRDNNYGYTF. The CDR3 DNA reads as TGTGCCAGCAGTCCGGGGGCTTACAGGGACAATAACTATGGCTACACCTTC.

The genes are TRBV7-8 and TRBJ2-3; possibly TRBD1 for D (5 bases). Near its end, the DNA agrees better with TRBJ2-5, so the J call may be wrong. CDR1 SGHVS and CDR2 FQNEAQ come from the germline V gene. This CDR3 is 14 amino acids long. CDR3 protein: CASSLDSLQGTQYF. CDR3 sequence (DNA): TGTGCCAGCAGCCTCGACAGCCTTCAGGGGACCCAGTACTTC.

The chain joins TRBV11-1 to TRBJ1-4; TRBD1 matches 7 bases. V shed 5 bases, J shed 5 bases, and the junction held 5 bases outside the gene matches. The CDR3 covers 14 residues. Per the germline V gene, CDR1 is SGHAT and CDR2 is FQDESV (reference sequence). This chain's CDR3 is CASSPTDRNEKLFF. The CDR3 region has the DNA TGTGCCAGCAGCCCGACGGACAGGAATGAAAAACTGTTTTTT.

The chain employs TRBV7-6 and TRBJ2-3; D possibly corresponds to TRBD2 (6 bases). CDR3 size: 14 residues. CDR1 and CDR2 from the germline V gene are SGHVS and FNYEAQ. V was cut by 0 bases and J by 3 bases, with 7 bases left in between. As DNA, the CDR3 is TGTGCCAGCAGCTTAGCTAGCGGTACAGATACGCAGTATTTT. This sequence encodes CASSLASGTDTQYF.

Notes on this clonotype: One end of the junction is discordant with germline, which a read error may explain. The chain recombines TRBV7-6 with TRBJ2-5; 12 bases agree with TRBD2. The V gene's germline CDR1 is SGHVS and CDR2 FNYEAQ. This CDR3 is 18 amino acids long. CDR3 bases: TGTGCTAGCAGCTTAGCGGGGCTAGCGGGGGGGCCCAGAGAGACCCAGTACTTC. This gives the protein CASSLAGLAGGPRETQYF.

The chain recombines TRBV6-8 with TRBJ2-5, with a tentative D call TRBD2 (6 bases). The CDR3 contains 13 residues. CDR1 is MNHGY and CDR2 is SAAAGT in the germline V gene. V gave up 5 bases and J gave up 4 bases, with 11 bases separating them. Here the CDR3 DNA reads TGTGCCAGCAGTGGAGGGACCGGAGAGACCCAGTACTTC. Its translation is CASSGGTGETQYF.

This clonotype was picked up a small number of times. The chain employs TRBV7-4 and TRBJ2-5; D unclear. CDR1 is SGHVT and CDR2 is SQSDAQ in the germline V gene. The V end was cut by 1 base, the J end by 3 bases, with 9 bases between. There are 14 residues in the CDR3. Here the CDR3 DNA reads TGTGCCAGCAGCTTAGATTCGGCCGAAGAGACCCAGTACTTC. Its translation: CASSLDSAEETQYF.

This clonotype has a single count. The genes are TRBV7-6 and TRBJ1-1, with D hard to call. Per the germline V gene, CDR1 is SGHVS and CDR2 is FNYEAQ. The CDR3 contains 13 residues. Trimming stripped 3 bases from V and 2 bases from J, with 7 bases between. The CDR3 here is CASSFESNTEAFF. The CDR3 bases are TGTGCCAGCAGCTTCGAAAGCAACACTGAAGCTTTCTTT.

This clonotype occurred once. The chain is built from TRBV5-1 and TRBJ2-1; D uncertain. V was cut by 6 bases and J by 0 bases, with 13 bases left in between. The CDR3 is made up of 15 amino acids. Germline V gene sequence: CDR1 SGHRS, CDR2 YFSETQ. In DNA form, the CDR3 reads TGCGCCAGCACCCCGGTGAAGAGCTCCTACAATGAGCAGTTCTTC. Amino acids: CASTPVKSSYNEQFF.

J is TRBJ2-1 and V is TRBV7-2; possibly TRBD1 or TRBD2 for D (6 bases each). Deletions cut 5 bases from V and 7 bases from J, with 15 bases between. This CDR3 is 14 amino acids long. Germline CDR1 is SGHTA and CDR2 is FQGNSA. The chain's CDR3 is CASSLRQEGNEQFF. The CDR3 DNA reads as TGTGCCAGCAGCCTCCGACAGGAGGGGAATGAGCAGTTCTTC.

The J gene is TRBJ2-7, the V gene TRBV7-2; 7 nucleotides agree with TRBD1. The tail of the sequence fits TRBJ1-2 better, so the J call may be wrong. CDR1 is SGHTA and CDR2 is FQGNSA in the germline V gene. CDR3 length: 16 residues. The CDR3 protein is CASSLRSRDSGHGYTF. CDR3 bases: TGTGCCAGCAGCCTCCGAAGCCGGGACAGCGGACATGGCTACACCTTC.

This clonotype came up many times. As DNA, the CDR3 is TGCGCCAGCAGTGAGTTGGGCAGGGAGGCCGAGCAGTACTTC. Translation: CASSELGREAEQYF. This chain uses TRBV10-2 with TRBJ2-5, with D possibly TRBD2 on 6 matching bases. The J call may be faulty, since TRBJ2-7 better matches the DNA end. Looked up from germline, CDR1 is WSHSY and CDR2 is SAAADI. The CDR3 is made up of 14 amino acids.

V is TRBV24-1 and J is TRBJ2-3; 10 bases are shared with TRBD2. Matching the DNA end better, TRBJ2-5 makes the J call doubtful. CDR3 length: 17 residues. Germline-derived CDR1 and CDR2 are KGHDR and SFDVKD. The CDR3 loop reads CATSDPALAGAQETQYF. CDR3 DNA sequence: TGTGCCACCAGTGACCCAGCTCTAGCGGGAGCCCAAGAGACCCAGTACTTC.

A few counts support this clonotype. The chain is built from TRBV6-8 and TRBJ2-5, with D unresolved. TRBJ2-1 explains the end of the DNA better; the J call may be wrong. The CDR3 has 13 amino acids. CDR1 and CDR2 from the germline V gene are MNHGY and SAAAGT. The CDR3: CASSSTEQNEQFF. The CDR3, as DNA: TGTGCCAGCTCATCCACGGAACAAAATGAGCAGTTCTTC.

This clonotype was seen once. The CDR3 DNA sequence: TGTGCCACTCTCCGGACGATCGAGGGCTACACCTTC. Translating gives CATLRTIEGYTF. The chain joins TRBV12-3 or TRBV12-4 to TRBJ2-5; D gene uncertain. The end of the DNA fits TRBJ1-2 better, so the J call may be wrong. The CDR3 sequence is 12 residues long.

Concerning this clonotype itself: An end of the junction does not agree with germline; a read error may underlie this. The CDR3 region has the DNA TGTGCCAGCAGCTGGGGAGCCCTCTCCTACGAGCAGTACTTC. Translated: CASSWGALSYEQYF. V and J are TRBV5-3 and TRBJ2-7, with D possibly being TRBD2 (5 bases). TRBV5-3 carries the ORF label, with uncertain function. CDR3 length equals 14 residues.

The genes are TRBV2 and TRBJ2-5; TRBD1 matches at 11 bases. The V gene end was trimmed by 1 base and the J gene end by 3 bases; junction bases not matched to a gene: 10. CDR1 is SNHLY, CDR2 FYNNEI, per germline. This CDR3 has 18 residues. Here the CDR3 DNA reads TGTGCCAGCAGTGAAGTAGGACAGGGGGCTTTAAGTGAAGAGACCCAGTACTTC. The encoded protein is CASSEVGQGALSEETQYF. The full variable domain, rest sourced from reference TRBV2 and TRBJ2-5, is EPEVTQTPSHQVTQMGQEVILRCVPISNHLYFYWYRQILGQKVEFLVSFYNNEISEKSEIFDDQFSVERPDGSNFTLKIRSTKLEDSAMYFCASSEVGQGALSEETQYFGPGTRLLVL.

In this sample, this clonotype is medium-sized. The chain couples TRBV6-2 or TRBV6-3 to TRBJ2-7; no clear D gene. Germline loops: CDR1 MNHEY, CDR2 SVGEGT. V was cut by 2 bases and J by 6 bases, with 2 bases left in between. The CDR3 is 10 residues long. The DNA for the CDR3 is TGTGCCAGCAGTTACCGCGAGCAGTACTTC. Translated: CASSYREQYF.

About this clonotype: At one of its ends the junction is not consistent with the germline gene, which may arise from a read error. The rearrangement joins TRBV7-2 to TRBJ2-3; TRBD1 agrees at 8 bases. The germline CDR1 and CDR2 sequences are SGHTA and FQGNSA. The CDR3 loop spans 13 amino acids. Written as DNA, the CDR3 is TGTGCCAGCAGCTTAGAGGCAGGGGGCGCTAAGTTCTTC. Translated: CASSLEAGGAKFF.

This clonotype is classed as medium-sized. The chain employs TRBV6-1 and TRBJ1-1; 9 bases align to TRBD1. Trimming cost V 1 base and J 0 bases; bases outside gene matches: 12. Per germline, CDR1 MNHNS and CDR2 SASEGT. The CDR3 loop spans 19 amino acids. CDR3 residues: CASSEVAQTGGPLNTEAFF. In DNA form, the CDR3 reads TGTGCCAGCAGTGAAGTCGCTCAGACAGGGGGTCCCTTGAACACTGAAGCTTTCTTT.